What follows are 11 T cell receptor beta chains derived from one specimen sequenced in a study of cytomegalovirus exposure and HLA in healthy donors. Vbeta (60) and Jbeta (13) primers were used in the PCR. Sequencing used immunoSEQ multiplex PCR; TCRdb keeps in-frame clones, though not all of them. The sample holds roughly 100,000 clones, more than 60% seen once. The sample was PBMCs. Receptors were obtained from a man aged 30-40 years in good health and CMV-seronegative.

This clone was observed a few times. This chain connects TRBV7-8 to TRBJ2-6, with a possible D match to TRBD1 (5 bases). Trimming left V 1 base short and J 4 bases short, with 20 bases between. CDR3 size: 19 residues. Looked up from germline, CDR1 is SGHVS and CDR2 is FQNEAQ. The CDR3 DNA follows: TGTGCCAGCAGCTTAGTAGGTTGGGGCAGTTCGATGGGGGCCAACGTCCTGACTTTC. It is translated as CASSLVGWGSSMGANVLTF. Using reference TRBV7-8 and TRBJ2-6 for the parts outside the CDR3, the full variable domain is GAGVSQSPRYKVAKRGQDVALRCDPISGHVSLFWYQQALGQGPEFLTYFQNEAQLDKSGLPSDRFFAERPEGSVSTLKIQRTQQEDSAVYLCASSLVGWGSSMGANVLTFGAGSRLTVL.

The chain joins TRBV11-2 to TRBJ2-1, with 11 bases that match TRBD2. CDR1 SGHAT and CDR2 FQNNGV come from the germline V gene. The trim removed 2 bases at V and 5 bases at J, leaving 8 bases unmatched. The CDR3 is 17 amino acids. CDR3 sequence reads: CASSLLGRLAGHNEQFF. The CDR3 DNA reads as TGTGCCAGCAGCTTATTGGGGCGACTAGCGGGGCACAATGAGCAGTTCTTC.

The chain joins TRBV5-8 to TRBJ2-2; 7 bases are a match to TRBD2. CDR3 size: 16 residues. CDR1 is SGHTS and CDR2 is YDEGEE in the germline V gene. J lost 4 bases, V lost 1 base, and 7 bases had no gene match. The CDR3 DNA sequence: TGTGCCAGCAGCTTGAACGGGCGGGAGACCACCGGGGAGCTGTTTTTT. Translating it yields CASSLNGRETTGELFF.

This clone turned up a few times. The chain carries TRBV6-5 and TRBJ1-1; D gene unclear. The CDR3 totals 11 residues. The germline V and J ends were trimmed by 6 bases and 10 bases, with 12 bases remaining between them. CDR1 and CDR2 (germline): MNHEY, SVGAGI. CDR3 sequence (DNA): TGTGCCAGCAGATCACAGCGGCGAGCTTTCTTT. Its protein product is CASRSQRRAFF.

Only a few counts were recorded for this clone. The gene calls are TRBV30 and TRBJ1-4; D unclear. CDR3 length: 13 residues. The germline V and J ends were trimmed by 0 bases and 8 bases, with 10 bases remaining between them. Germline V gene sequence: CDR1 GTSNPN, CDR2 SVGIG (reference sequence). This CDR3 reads CAWSVTEGEKLFF. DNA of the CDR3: TGTGCCTGGAGTGTAACGGAGGGAGAAAAACTGTTTTTT.

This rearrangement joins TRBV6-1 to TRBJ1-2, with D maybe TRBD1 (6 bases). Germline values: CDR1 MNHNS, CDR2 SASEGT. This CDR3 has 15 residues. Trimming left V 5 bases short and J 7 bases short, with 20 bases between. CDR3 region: CASSRDTDVGRGYTF. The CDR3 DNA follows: TGTGCCAGCAGTCGGGACACCGACGTCGGACGTGGCTACACCTTC.

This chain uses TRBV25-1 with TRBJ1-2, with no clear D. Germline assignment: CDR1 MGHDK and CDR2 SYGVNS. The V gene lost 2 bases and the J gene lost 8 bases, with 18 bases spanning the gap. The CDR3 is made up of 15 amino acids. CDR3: CASSEGSSGMWGYTF. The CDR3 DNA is TGTGCCAGCAGTGAAGGTTCGAGCGGAATGTGGGGCTACACCTTC.

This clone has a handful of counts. The CDR3 sequence is CSAEKKQPYYGYTF. The DNA for the CDR3 is TGCAGCGCCGAAAAAAAACAGCCCTACTATGGCTACACCTTC. The chain carries TRBV29-1 and TRBJ1-2; D gene unclear. CDR3 length: 14 amino acids. Germline assignment: CDR1 SQVTM and CDR2 ANQGSEA. V lost 7 bases, J lost 3 bases, and 18 bases lay in between.

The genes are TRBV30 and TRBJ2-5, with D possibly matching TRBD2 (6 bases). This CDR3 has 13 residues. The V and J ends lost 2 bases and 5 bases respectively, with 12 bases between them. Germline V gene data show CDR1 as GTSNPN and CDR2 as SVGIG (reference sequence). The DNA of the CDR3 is TGTGCCTGGAGTACACTAGCAACGGAGACCCAGTACTTC. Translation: CAWSTLATETQYF.

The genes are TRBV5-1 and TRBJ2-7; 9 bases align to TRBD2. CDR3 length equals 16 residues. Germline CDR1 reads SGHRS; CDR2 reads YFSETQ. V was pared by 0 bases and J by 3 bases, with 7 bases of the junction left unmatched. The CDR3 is CASSLVFSGSIYEQYF. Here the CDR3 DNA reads TGCGCCAGCAGCTTGGTTTTTAGCGGGAGCATCTACGAGCAGTACTTC.

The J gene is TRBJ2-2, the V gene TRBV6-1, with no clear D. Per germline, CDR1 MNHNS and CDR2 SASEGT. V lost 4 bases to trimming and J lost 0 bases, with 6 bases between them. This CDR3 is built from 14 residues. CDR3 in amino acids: CASSVQTNTGELFF. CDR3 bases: TGTGCCAGCAGTGTTCAGACGAACACCGGGGAGCTGTTTTTT.